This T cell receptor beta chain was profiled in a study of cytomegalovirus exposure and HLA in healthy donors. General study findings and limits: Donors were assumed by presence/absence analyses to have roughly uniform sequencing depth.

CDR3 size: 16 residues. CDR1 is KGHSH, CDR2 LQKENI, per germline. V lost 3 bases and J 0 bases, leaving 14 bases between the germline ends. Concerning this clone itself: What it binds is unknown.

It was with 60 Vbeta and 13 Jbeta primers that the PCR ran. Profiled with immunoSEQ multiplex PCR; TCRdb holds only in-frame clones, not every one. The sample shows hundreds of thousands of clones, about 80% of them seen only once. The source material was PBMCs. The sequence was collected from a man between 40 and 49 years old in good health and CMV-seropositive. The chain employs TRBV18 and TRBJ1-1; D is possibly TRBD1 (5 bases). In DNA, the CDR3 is TGTGCCAGCTCACCGTCGGGACTTCGGATGAACACTGAAGCTTTCTTT. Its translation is CASSPSGLRMNTEAFF.